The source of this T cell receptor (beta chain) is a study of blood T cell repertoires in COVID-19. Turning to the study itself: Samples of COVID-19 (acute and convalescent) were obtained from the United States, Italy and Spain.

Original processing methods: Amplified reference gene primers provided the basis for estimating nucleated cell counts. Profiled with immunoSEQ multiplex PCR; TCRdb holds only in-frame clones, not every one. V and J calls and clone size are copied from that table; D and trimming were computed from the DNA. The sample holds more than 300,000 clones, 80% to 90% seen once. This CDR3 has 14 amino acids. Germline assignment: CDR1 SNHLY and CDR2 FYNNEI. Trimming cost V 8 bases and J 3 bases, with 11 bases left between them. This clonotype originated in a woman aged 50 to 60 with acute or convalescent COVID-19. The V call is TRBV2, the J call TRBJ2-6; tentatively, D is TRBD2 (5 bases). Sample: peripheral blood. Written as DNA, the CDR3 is TGTGCCAGCTCGAGCGGCGTTGGGGCCAACGTCCTGACTTTC. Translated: CASSSGVGANVLTF.